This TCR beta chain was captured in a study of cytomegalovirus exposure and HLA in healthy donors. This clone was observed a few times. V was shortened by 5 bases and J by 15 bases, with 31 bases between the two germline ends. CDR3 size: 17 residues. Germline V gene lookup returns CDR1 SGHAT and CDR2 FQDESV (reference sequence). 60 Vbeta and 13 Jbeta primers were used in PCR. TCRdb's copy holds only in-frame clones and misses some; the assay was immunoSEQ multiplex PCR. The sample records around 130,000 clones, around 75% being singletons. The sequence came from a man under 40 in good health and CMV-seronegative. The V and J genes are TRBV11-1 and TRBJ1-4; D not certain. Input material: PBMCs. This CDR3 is CASSLPPRSLMAREVFF. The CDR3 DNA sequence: TGTGCCAGCAGCCTCCCTCCCCGGAGCTTGATGGCTCGAGAGGTGTTTTTT.